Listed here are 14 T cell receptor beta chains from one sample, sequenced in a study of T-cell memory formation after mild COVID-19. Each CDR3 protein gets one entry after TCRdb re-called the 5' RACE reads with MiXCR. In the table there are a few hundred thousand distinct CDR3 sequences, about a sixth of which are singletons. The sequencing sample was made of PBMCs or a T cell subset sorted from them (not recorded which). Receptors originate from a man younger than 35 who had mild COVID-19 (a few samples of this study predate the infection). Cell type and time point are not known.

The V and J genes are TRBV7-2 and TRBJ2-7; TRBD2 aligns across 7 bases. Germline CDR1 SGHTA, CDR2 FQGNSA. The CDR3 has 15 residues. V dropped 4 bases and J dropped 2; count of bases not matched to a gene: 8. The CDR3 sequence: CASSSGPSGTYEQYF. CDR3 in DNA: TGTGCCAGCAGCTCAGGACCTAGCGGCACCTACGAGCAGTACTTC.

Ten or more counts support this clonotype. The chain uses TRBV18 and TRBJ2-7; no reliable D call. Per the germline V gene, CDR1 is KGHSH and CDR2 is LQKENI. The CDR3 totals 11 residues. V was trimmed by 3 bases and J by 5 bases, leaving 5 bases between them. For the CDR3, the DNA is TGTGCCAGCTCACCCTTGAACGAGCAGTACTTC. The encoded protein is CASSPLNEQYF.

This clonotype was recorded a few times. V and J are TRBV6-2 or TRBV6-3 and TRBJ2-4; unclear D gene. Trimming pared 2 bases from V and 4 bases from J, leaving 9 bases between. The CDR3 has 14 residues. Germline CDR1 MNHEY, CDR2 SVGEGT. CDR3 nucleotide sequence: TGTGCCAGCAGTTACCCCGGACCGAAAAACATTCAGTACTTC. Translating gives CASSYPGPKNIQYF.

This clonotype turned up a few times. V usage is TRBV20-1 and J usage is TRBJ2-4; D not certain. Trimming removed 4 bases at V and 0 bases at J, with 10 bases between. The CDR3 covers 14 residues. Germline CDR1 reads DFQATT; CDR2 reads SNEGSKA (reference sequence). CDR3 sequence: CSATSNLAKNIQYF. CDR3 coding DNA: TGCAGTGCTACCAGCAATCTAGCCAAAAACATTCAGTACTTC.

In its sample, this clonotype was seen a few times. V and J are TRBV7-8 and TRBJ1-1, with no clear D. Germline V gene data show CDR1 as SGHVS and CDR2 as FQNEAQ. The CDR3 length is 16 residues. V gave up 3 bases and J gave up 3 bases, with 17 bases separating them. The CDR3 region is CASSLNTGYSHTEAFF. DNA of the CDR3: TGTGCCAGCAGCTTGAATACCGGTTATAGTCACACTGAAGCTTTCTTT.

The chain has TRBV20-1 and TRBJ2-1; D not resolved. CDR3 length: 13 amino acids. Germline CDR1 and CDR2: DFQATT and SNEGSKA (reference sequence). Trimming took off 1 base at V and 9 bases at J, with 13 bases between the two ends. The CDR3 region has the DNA TGCAGTGCTAGAGGGAGCTTTGGTCTTGAGCAGTTCTTC. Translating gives CSARGSFGLEQFF.

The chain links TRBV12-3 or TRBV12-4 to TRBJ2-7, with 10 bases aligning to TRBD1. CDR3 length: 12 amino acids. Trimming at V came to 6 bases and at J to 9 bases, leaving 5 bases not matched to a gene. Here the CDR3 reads CASRMTGGAQYF. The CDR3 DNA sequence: TGTGCCAGCAGGATGACAGGGGGCGCGCAGTACTTC.

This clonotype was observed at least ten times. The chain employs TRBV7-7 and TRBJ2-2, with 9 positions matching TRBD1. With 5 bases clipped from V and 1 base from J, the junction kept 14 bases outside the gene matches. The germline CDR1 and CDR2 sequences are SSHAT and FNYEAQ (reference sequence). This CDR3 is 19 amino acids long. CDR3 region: CASSPDDRGTTGNTGELFF. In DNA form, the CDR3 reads TGTGCCAGCAGCCCAGACGACAGGGGGACCACCGGGAACACCGGGGAGCTGTTTTTT.

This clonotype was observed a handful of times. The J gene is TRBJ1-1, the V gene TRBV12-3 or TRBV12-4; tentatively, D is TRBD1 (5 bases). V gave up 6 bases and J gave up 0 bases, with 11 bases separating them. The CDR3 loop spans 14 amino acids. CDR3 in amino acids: CASRLQGLNTEAFF. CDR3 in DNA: TGTGCCAGCAGACTCCAGGGCTTGAACACTGAAGCTTTCTTT.

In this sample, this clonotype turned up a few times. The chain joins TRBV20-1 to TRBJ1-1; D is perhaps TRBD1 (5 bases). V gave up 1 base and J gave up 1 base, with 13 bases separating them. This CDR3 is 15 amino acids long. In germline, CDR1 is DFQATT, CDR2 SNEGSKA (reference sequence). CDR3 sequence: CSARVRRDPNTEAFF. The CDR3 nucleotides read TGCAGTGCTAGAGTTCGAAGGGACCCGAACACTGAAGCTTTCTTT.

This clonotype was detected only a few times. The CDR3 is CASSLHFGTGVNQPQHF. The DNA for the CDR3 is TGTGCCAGCAGCCTGCACTTCGGGACAGGAGTGAATCAGCCCCAGCATTTT. This chain links TRBV7-2 with TRBJ1-5, with 8 bases lining up with TRBD1. The CDR3 has 17 residues. CDR1 and CDR2 (germline): SGHTA, FQGNSA. The ends lost 5 bases at V and 4 bases at J; junction bases unmatched: 13.

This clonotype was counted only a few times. The CDR3 here is CASTESGERYEQYF. In DNA, the CDR3 is TGTGCCAGCACCGAGAGCGGGGAGAGATACGAGCAGTACTTC. The chain recombines TRBV5-4 with TRBJ2-7; TRBD2 matches at 7 bases. This CDR3 spans 14 amino acids. Germline-derived CDR1 and CDR2 are SGHNT and YYREEE (reference sequence). The V segment lost 6 bases and the J segment 4 bases; nucleotides outside the gene matches: 10.

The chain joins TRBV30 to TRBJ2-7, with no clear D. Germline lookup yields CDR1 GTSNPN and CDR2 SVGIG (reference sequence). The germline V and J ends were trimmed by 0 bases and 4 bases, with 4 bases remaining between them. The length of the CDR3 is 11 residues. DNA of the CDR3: TGTGCCTGGAGTGTACCTTACGAGCAGTACTTC. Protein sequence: CAWSVPYEQYF. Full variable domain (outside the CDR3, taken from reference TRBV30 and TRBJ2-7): SQTIHQWPATLVQPVGSPLSLECTVEGTSNPNLYWYRQAAGRGLQLLFYSVGIGQISSEVPQNLSASRPQDRQFILSSKKLLLSDSGFYLCAWSVPYEQYFGPGTRLTVT.

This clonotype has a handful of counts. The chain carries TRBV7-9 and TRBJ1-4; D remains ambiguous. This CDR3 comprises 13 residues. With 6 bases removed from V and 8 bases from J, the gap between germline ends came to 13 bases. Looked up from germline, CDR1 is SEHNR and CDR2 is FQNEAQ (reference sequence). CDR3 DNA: TGTGCCAGCAGTGGATGGGCTTCCGAAAAACTGTTTTTT. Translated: CASSGWASEKLFF.